The rows below give T cell receptor beta chains drawn from one sample of a study of cytomegalovirus exposure and HLA in healthy donors. The method was immunoSEQ multiplex PCR; TCRdb's version includes in-frame clones alone and lacks a portion of them. The table has roughly 78,000 clones, roughly 64% seen once; the top ten hold 4.5% to 6%. Sequenced: PBMCs. The receptors stem from a man aged 25 to 40 in good health and CMV-seropositive. Each CDR3 is given with its conserved first and last residue.

J | V | CDR3
TRBJ2-5 | TRBV5-1 | CASSLAGGYQETQYF
TRBJ2-5 | TRBV5-6 | CASSLPGEETQYF
TRBJ2-7 | TRBV28 | CASSPLGTGGLEQYF
TRBJ2-2 | TRBV4-2 | CASSHPAGRQGGTGELFF
TRBJ2-7 | TRBV7-2 | CASSAGTGGSYEQYF
TRBJ1-5 | TRBV27 | CASRHRDRDNQPQHF
TRBJ2-1 | TRBV6-1 | CASSEWDSEYNEQFF
TRBJ2-2 | TRBV4-1 | CASSRPRDREPGELFF
TRBJ1-1 | TRBV23-1 | CASSQSFGWRMAEAFF
TRBJ2-1 | TRBV19 | CASSRGTGDSSYNEQFF
TRBJ1-2 | TRBV5-6 | CASSLWQGLEGYTF
TRBJ2-3 | TRBV2 | CASRGLEVITDTQYF
TRBJ1-3 | TRBV30 | CAWSQVLGNTIYF
TRBJ2-1 | TRBV6-1 | CASSPLAGGYNEQFF
TRBJ2-5 | TRBV4-2 | CASSPRTSGGVGETQYF
TRBJ2-7 | TRBV28 | CASRPGGQGVYEQYF
TRBJ2-7 | TRBV5-5 | CASSLWASGSLEEQYF
TRBJ2-6 | TRBV15 | CATSRDWSSGANVLTF
TRBJ2-7 | TRBV19 | CAGSPDTRYEQYF
TRBJ2-1 | TRBV15 | CATSTGLAGGYEQFF
TRBJ2-7 | TRBV9 | CASSARTGGSYEQYF
TRBJ2-7 | TRBV4-1 | CASSPQAAGGYEQYF
TRBJ2-5 | TRBV21-1 | CASSRTGPETQYF
TRBJ1-2 | TRBV4-1 | CASSPRQGASYGYTF
TRBJ2-1 | TRBV6-5 | CASSYSEEGGAQFF
TRBJ2-1 | TRBV30 | CACTGTSGHNEQFF
TRBJ2-5 | TRBV5-4 | CASRRRTSGGNETQYF
TRBJ2-5 | TRBV7-2 | CASSLFAARETQYF
TRBJ2-7 | TRBV28 | CASSLPGGSSSYEQYF
TRBJ1-1 | TRBV6-5 | CASIRGNRGNTEAFF
TRBJ1-3 | TRBV28 | CASSWKGRGNTIYF
TRBJ2-7 | TRBV29-1 | CSVSFVTGLAGNEQYF
TRBJ1-2 | TRBV6-6 | CASSLSQGTYGYTF
TRBJ1-2 | TRBV28 | CASNYRGPRYGYTF
TRBJ1-5 | TRBV28 | CASSGGPGQGAGQPQHF
TRBJ2-1 | TRBV7-9 | CASSPIGGNYNEQFF
TRBJ2-1 | TRBV27 | CASSRSHEQFF